This TCR beta chain comes out of a study of blood T cell repertoires in COVID-19. Looking at the study overall: There were acute and convalescent COVID-19 samples, and they came from the United States, Italy and Spain. PBMCs, B-cell-depleted T cells, or T cells provided the cDNA or gDNA that made up the material.

The method was immunoSEQ multiplex PCR; TCRdb's version includes in-frame clones alone and lacks a portion of them. This table holds roughly 53,000 clones, about 85% found once. Germline CDR1 and CDR2: GTSNPN and SVGIG (reference sequence). V was cut by 2 bases and J by 8 bases, with 15 bases left in between. CDR3 length: 13 amino acids. The chain carries TRBV30 and TRBJ1-1; D is unclear. The specimen was peripheral blood. The sequence derives from a human donor in a cohort sampled during active COVID-19. The CDR3 nucleotides are TGTGCCTGGAGTCCTAATAACAGAGGGGAAGCTTTCTTT. This sequence encodes CAWSPNNRGEAFF.